The clone carrying this T cell receptor beta chain was detected ten times or more. No antigen is known for it. CDR1 and CDR2 from the germline V gene are SGHVS and FNYEAQ. The CDR3 length is 15 residues. The ends were cut back, 4 bases at V and 7 bases at J, with 16 bases in the middle. This sample is part of a study of T cell repertoires in cytomegalovirus infection. Study-level information: Recently identified HLA-C-restricted and well-studied HLA-B-restricted CMV epitopes were used. Study findings and constraints: There were HLA-C-restricted CMV-specific TCR beta clonotypes dominating the ex vivo response.

TCRdb called the reads again in MiXCR, with one record for every CDR3 protein. The repertoire holds about 770,000 distinct CDR3 sequences, with 29% as singletons. The specimen comprised cultured CD8+ T cells from PBMCs, sampled from culture after CMV antigen stimulation. The sequence was collected from a human donor in good health (CMV status not recorded). Some clones in this sample may be carry-over from other donors' samples. The chain combines TRBV7-6 with TRBJ1-4; TRBD1 is a possible D gene (5 bases). The CDR3, as DNA: TGTGCCAGCAGCTGGTACGTGGGGGGTGGTGAAAAACTGTTTTTT. It encodes CASSWYVGGGEKLFF.